This T cell receptor (beta chain) was recovered during a study of regulatory T cells in long-lasting Graves disease. Details on this clonotype: Its antigen is not known.

Time point here: persistent/refractory GD, antithyroid drugs over 5 years with positive TRAb. The TCR library was made from RNA extracted from PBMCs. The authors drew approximately 9 milliliters of peripheral blood into EDTA tubes. The study, taken as a whole, reports: Having few samples may have compromised the accuracy. TRBV28, TRBJ1-2 and TRBJ2-5 emerged as the favored segments in persistent disease.

In germline, CDR1 is DFQATT, CDR2 SNEGSKA (reference sequence). Trimming cost V 0 bases and J 0 bases, with 12 bases left between them. The CDR3 has 16 amino acids. Arm-PCR of CDR3 regions and iRepertoire HTBI primers were used to build TCR beta libraries. Original processing notes: In the combined samples, 55 to 75 TRBV and 14 TRBJ segments were identified. TCRdb called the multiplex PCR reads again in MiXCR, with one record for every CDR3 protein. The V and J calls, along with clone size, are taken from TCRdb and not from the paper's own processing. The sample has 650,000 to 700,000 distinct CDR3 sequences; around 30% are singletons.

The receptor comes from a female donor with Graves disease. The chain couples TRBV20-1 to TRBJ1-5; tentatively, D is TRBD1 (6 bases). This material consisted of peripheral blood mononuclear cells (PBMCs), taken when the disease was refractory, from a patient treated with antithyroid drugs. This chain's CDR3 is CSARDRTDYSNQPQHF. DNA of the CDR3: TGCAGTGCTAGAGATCGGACAGACTATAGCAATCAGCCCCAGCATTTT.